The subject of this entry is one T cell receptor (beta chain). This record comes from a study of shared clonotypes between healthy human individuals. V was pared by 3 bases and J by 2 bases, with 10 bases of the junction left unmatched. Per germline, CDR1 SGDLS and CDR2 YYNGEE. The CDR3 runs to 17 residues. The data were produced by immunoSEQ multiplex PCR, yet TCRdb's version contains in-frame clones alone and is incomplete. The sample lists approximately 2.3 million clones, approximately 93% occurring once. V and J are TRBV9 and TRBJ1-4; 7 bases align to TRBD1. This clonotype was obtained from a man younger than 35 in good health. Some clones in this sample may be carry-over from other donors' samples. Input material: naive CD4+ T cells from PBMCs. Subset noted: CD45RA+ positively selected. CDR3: CASSARTGSTTNEKLFF. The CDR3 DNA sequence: TGTGCCAGCAGCGCCCGGACAGGCTCCACGACTAATGAAAAACTGTTTTTT.